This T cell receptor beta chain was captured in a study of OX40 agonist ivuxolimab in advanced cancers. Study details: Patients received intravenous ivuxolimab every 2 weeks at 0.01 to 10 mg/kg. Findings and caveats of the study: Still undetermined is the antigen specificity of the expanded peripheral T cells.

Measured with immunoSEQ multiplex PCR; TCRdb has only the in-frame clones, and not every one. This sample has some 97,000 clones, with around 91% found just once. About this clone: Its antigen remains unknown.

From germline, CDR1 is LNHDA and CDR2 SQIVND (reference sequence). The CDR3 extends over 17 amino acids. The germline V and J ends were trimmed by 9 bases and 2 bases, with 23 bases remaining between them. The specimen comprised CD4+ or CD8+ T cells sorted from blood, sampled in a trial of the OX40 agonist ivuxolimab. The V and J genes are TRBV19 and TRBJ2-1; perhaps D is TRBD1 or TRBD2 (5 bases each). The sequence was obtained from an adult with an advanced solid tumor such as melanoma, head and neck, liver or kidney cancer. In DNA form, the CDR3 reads TGTGCCAGCAGAGGGGCTTCGGGACCCAGGACCTACAATGAGCAGTTCTTC. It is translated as CASRGASGPRTYNEQFF.